Each of the 5 T cell receptor beta chains below was sequenced from the same sample in a study of blood T cell repertoires in COVID-19. Sequenced by immunoSEQ multiplex PCR; TCRdb stores in-frame clones only, minus some. Among 130,000 or so clones listed, 88% were seen once. Material for sequencing was peripheral blood. The receptors derive from a human donor in a cohort sampled during active COVID-19.

This chain joins TRBV6-5 and TRBJ2-7; D call uncertain. The ends were cut back, 8 bases at V and 2 bases at J, with 13 bases in the middle. The length of the CDR3 is 13 residues. Germline V gene data show CDR1 as MNHEY and CDR2 as SVGAGI. The CDR3 nucleotides are TGTGCCAGCTCGAACCAGGTGACCTACGAGCAGTACTTC. Translation: CASSNQVTYEQYF.

The gene calls are TRBV3-1 (or the pseudogene TRBV3-2) and TRBJ1-4; no firm D call. CDR1 and CDR2 (germline): LGHDT, YNNKEL (reference sequence). The V end lost 1 base, the J end lost 2 bases, and 8 bases lay between the germline ends. CDR3 length: 15 residues. The CDR3, as DNA: TGTGCCAGCAGCCAAGCTCAGATTACTAATGAAAAACTGTTTTTT. Translation: CASSQAQITNEKLFF.

This chain uses TRBV4-2 with TRBJ2-1; 14 bases align to TRBD2. Per the germline V gene, CDR1 is LGHNA and CDR2 is YNFKEQ. After removal of 3 bases from V and 13 bases from J, the junction contained 2 bases not matched to a gene. The CDR3 has 13 residues. CDR3 DNA: TGTGCCAGCAGCCAGGGGACTAGCGGGAGTCAGTTCTTC. Protein sequence: CASSQGTSGSQFF.

The V and J genes are TRBV27 and TRBJ2-1; TRBD1 is a possible D gene (9 bases). Germline V gene data show CDR1 as MNHEY and CDR2 as SMNVEV (reference sequence). V was clipped by 5 bases and J by 4 bases, with 18 bases between them. This CDR3 is built from 16 residues. CDR3 residues: CASSRGGQGFYNEQFF. The CDR3 DNA sequence: TGTGCCAGCAGTCGGGGGGGACAGGGATTTTACAATGAGCAGTTCTTC.

This chain links TRBV10-2 with TRBJ1-1; D unresolved. The CDR3 has 12 residues. Germline V gene sequence: CDR1 WSHSY, CDR2 SAAADI. V dropped 1 base and J dropped 4 bases, with 4 bases sitting between them. CDR3 in DNA: TGCGCCAGCAGTGAGTGGAGCACTGAAGCTTTCTTT. Protein sequence: CASSEWSTEAFF.